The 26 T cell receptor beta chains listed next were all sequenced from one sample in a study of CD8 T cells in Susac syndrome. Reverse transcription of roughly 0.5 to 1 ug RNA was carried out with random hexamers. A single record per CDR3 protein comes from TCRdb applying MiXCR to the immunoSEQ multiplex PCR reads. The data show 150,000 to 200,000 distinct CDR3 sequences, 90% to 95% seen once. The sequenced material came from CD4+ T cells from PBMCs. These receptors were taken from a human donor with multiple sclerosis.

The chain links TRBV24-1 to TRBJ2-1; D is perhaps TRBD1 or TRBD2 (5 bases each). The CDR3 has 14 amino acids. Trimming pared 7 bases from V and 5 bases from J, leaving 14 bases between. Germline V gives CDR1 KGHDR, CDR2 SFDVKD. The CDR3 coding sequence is TGTGCCACCAGCGGGACCTCAGCTAACAATGAGCAGTTCTTC. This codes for CATSGTSANNEQFF.

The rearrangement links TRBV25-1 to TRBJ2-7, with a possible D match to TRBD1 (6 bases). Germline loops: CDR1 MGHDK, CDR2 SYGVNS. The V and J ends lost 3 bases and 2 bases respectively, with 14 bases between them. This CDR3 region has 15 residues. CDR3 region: CASSDSSGAAYEQYF. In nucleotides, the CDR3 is TGTGCCAGCAGTGACTCTTCAGGGGCGGCCTACGAGCAGTACTTC.

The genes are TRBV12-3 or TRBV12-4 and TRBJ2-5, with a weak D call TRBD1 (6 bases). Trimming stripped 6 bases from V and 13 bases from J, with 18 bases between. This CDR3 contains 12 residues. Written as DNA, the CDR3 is TGTGCCAGCAGAACCCCCCCCGGGACACCGTACTTC. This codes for CASRTPPGTPYF.

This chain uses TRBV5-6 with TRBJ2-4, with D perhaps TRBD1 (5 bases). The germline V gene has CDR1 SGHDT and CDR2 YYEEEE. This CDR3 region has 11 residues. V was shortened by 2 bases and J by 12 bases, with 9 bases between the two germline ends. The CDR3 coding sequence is TGTGCCAGCAGCTTATCAGGGTATCAGTACTTC. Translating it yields CASSLSGYQYF. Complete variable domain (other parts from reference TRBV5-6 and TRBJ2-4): DAGVTQSPTHLIKTRGQQVTLRCSPKSGHDTVSWYQQALGQGPQFIFQYYEEEERQRGNFPDRFSGHQFPNYSSELNVNALLLGDSALYLCASSLSGYQYFGAGTRLSVL.

The CDR3 protein is CASSATGIYGYTF. The DNA for the CDR3 is TGTGCCAGCAGCGCAACAGGGATCTATGGCTACACCTTC. The rearrangement links TRBV7-9 to TRBJ1-2; perhaps TRBD1 as D (6 bases). Trimming pared 5 bases from V and 4 bases from J, leaving 11 bases between. This CDR3 comprises 13 residues. Germline CDR1 SEHNR, CDR2 FQNEAQ (reference sequence). The entire variable domain, with the rest obtained from reference TRBV7-9 and TRBJ1-2, is as follows: DTGVSQNPRHKITKRGQNVTFRCDPISEHNRLYWYRQTLGQGPEFLTYFQNEAQLEKSRLLSDRFSAERPKGSFSTLEIQRTEQGDSAMYLCASSATGIYGYTFGSGTRLTVV.

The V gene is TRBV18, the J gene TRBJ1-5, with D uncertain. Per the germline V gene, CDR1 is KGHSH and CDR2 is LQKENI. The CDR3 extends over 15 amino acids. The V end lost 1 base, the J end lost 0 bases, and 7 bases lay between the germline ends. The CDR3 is CASSPQRYSNQPQHF. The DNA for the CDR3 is TGTGCCAGCTCACCACAAAGATATAGCAATCAGCCCCAGCATTTT.

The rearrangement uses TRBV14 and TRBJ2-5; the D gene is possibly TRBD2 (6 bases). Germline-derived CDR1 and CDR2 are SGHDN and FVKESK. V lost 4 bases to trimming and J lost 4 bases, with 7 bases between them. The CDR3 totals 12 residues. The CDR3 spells CASSPGVETQYF. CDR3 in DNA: TGTGCCAGCAGCCCGGGGGTAGAGACCCAGTACTTC.

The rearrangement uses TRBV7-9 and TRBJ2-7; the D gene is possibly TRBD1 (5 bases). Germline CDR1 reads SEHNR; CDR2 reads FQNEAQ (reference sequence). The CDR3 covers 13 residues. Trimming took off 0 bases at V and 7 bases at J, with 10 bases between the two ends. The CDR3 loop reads CASSLAGPGEQYF. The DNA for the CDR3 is TGTGCCAGCAGCTTAGCCGGCCCAGGGGAGCAGTACTTC. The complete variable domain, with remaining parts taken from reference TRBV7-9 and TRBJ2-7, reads DTGVSQNPRHKITKRGQNVTFRCDPISEHNRLYWYRQTLGQGPEFLTYFQNEAQLEKSRLLSDRFSAERPKGSFSTLEIQRTEQGDSAMYLCASSLAGPGEQYFGPGTRLTVT.

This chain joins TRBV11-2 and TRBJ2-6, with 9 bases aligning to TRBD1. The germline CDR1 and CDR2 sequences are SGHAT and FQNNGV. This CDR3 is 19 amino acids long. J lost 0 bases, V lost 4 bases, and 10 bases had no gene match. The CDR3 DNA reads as TGTGCCAGCAGCTCTTACCGGGACAGGGTCCTCTCTGGGGCCAACGTCCTGACTTTC. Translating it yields CASSSYRDRVLSGANVLTF.

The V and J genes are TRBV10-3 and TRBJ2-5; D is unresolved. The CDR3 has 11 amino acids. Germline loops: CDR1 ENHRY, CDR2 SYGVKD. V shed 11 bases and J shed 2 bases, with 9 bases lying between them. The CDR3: CAALVQETQYF. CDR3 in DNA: TGTGCCGCCCTCGTTCAAGAGACCCAGTACTTC.

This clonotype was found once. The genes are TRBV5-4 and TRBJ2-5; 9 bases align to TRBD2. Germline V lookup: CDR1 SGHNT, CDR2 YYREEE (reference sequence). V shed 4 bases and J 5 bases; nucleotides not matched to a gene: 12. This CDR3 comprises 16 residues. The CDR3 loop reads CASSPETRGGAETQYF. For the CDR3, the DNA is TGTGCCAGCAGCCCCGAAACGCGGGGGGGCGCGGAGACCCAGTACTTC.

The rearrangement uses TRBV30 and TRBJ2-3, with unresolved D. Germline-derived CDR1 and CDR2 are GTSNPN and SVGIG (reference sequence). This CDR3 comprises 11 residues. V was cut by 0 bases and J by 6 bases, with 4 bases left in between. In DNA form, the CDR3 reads TGTGCCTGGAGTGTCAGGGATACGCAGTATTTT. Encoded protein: CAWSVRDTQYF.

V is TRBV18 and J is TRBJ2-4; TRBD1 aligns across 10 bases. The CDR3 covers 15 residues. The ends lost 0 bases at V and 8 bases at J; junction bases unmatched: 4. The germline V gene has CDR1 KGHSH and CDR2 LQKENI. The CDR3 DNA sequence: TGTGCCAGCTCACCACCGACAGGGGGCGCAGACATTCAGTACTTC. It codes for CASSPPTGGADIQYF.

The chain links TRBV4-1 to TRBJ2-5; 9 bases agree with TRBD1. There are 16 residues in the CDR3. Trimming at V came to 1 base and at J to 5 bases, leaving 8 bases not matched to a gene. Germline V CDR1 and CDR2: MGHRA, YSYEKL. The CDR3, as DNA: TGCGCCAGCAGCCAAGGGGTGGGGACAGGGAGTGAGACCCAGTACTTC. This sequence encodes CASSQGVGTGSETQYF.

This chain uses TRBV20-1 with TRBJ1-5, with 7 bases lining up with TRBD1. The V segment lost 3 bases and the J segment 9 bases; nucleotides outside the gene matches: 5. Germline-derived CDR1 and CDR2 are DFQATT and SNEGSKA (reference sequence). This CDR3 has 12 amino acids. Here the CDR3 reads CSARTGNLPQHF. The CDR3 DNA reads TGCAGTGCTAGGACAGGGAATTTGCCCCAGCATTTT.

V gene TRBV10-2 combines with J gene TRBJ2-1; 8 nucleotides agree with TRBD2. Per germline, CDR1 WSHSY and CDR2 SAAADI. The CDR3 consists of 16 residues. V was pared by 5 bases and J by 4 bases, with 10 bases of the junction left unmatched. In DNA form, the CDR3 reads TGCGCCAGCAGTTCCCCCCCGGGGGGGGGATACAATGAGCAGTTCTTC. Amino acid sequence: CASSSPPGGGYNEQFF.

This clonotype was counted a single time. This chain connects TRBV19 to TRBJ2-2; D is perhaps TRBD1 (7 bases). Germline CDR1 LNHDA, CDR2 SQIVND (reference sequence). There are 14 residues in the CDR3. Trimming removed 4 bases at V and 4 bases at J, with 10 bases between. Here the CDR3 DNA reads TGTGCCAGTAGTAAGCAGGGGGGCACCGGGGAGCTGTTTTTT. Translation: CASSKQGGTGELFF.

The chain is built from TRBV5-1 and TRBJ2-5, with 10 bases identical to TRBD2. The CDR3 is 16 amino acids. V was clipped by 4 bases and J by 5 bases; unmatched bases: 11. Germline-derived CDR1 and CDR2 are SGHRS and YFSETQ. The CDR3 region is CASSPLPSGSSETQYF. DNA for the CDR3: TGCGCCAGCAGCCCCCTTCCTAGCGGGAGTTCTGAGACCCAGTACTTC.

The CDR3 sequence is CATSRGDGFSSYEQYF. In DNA form, the CDR3 reads TGTGCCACCAGCAGAGGGGACGGATTCAGCTCCTACGAGCAGTACTTC. J is TRBJ2-7 and V is TRBV15, with D perhaps being TRBD1 or TRBD2 (5 bases each). CDR1 and CDR2 (germline): LNHNV, YYDKDF (reference sequence). V was trimmed by 1 base and J by 0 bases, leaving 13 bases between them. The CDR3 is made up of 16 amino acids.

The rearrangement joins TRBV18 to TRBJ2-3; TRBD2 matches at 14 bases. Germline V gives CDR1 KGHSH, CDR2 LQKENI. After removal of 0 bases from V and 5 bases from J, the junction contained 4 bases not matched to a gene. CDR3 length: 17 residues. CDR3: CASSPPGLAGELDTQYF. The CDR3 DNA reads TGTGCCAGCTCACCACCGGGACTAGCGGGAGAATTAGATACGCAGTATTTT.

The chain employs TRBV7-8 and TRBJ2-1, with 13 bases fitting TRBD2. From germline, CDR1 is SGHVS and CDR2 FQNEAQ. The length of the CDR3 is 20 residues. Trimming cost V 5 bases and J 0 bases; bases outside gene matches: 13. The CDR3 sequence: CASSPKTSGRRVSSYNEQFF. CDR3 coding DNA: TGTGCCAGCAGCCCGAAGACTAGCGGGAGGAGGGTGAGCTCCTACAATGAGCAGTTCTTC.

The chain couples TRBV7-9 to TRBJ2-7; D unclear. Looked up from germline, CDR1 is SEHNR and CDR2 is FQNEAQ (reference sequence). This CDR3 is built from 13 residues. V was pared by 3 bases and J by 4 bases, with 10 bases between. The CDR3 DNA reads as TGTGCCAGCAGCTTCGACACTTCTTACGAGCAGTACTTC. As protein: CASSFDTSYEQYF.

This CDR3 is CASSTGTTYNEQFF. DNA for the CDR3: TGCGCCAGCAGCACCGGGACTACTTACAATGAGCAGTTCTTC. V gene TRBV5-1 combines with J gene TRBJ2-1; 7 nucleotides align to TRBD2. The V and J ends lost 4 bases and 4 bases, in that order; junction bases with no gene match: 5. The CDR3 consists of 14 residues. The germline CDR1 and CDR2 sequences are SGHRS and YFSETQ.

CDR3 protein: CASSERESNQPQHF. CDR3 DNA sequence: TGTGCCAGCAGTGAAAGAGAGAGCAATCAGCCCCAGCATTTT. The chain uses TRBV2 and TRBJ1-5; D is undetermined. The germline V gene encodes CDR1 SNHLY and CDR2 FYNNEI. This CDR3 comprises 14 residues. V lost 2 bases and J lost 1, with 6 bases in between. The full variable domain, rest sourced from reference TRBV2 and TRBJ1-5, is EPEVTQTPSHQVTQMGQEVILRCVPISNHLYFYWYRQILGQKVEFLVSFYNNEISEKSEIFDDQFSVERPDGSNFTLKIRSTKLEDSAMYFCASSERESNQPQHFGDGTRLSIL.

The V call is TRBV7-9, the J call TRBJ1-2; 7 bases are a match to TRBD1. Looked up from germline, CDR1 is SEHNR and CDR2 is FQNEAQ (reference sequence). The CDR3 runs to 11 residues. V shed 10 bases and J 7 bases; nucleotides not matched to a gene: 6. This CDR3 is CATDRVTGYTF. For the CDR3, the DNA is TGTGCCACCGACAGGGTCACTGGCTACACCTTC.

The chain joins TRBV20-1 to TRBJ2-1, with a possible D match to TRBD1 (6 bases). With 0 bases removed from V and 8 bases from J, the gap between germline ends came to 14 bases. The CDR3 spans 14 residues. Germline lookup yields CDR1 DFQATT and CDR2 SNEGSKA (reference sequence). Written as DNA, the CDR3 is TGCAGTGCTAGAGACCAAACAGGGAAGGATGAGCAGTTCTTC. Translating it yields CSARDQTGKDEQFF.